The 2 T cell receptor beta chains below come from one sample, sequenced in a study of breast tumors, draining lymph nodes, adjacent tissues. Each CDR3 protein is one row after TCRdb ran MiXCR on the multiplex PCR reads. The table includes roughly 80,000 distinct CDR3 sequences, under 25% detected once. Breast cancer patients provided tissue from their axillary draining lymph nodes. Sequencing was done on a sample of axillary lymph node tissue. The receptor set was obtained from a female donor with breast cancer. Some clones in this sample may be carry-over from other donors' samples.

As concerns this clonotype: Since a much larger clone is just one base distant, this may be a read error. The chain employs TRBV4-3 and TRBJ2-3, with TRBD1 as a possible D gene (5 bases). Germline V lookup: CDR1 LGHNA, CDR2 YSLEER. This CDR3 contains 16 residues. The CDR3 nucleotides are TGCGCCAGCAGCCAAGACCTGGCCCAGGGCACAGGTACGCAGTATTTT. Amino acid sequence: CASSQDLAQGTGTQYF.

This clonotype was observed a handful of times. The rearrangement uses TRBV4-1 and TRBJ2-1, with 7 bases aligning to TRBD2. CDR1 is MGHRA, CDR2 YSYEKL, per germline. V shed 3 bases and J 0 bases; nucleotides not matched to a gene: 14. This CDR3 is built from 19 residues. CDR3 bases: TGCGCCAGCAGCCAGAGGACTTCGTCTAGCGGCCTCTCCTACAATGAGCAGTTCTTC. Residues: CASSQRTSSSGLSYNEQFF.